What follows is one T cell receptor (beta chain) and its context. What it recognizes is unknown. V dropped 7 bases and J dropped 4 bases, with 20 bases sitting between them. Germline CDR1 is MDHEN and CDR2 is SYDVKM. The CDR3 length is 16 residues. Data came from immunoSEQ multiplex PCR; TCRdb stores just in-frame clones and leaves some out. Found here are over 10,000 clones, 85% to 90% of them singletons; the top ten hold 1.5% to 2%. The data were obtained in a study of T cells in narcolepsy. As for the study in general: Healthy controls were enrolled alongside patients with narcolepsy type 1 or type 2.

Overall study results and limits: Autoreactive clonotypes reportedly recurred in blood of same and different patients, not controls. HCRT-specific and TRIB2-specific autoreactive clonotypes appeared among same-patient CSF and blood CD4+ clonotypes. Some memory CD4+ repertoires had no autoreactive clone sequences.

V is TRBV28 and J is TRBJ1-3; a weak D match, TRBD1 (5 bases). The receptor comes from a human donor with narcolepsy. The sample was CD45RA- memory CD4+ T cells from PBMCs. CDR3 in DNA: TGTGCCAGCACGTTGGCGGGGGGTGGTAGCGGAAACACCATATATTTT. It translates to CASTLAGGGSGNTIYF. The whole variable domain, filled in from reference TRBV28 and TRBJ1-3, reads DVKVTQSSRYLVKRTGEKVFLECVQDMDHENMFWYRQDPGLGLRLIYFSYDVKMKEKGDIPEGYSVSREKKERFSLILESASTNQTSMYLCASTLAGGGSGNTIYFGEGSWLTVV.